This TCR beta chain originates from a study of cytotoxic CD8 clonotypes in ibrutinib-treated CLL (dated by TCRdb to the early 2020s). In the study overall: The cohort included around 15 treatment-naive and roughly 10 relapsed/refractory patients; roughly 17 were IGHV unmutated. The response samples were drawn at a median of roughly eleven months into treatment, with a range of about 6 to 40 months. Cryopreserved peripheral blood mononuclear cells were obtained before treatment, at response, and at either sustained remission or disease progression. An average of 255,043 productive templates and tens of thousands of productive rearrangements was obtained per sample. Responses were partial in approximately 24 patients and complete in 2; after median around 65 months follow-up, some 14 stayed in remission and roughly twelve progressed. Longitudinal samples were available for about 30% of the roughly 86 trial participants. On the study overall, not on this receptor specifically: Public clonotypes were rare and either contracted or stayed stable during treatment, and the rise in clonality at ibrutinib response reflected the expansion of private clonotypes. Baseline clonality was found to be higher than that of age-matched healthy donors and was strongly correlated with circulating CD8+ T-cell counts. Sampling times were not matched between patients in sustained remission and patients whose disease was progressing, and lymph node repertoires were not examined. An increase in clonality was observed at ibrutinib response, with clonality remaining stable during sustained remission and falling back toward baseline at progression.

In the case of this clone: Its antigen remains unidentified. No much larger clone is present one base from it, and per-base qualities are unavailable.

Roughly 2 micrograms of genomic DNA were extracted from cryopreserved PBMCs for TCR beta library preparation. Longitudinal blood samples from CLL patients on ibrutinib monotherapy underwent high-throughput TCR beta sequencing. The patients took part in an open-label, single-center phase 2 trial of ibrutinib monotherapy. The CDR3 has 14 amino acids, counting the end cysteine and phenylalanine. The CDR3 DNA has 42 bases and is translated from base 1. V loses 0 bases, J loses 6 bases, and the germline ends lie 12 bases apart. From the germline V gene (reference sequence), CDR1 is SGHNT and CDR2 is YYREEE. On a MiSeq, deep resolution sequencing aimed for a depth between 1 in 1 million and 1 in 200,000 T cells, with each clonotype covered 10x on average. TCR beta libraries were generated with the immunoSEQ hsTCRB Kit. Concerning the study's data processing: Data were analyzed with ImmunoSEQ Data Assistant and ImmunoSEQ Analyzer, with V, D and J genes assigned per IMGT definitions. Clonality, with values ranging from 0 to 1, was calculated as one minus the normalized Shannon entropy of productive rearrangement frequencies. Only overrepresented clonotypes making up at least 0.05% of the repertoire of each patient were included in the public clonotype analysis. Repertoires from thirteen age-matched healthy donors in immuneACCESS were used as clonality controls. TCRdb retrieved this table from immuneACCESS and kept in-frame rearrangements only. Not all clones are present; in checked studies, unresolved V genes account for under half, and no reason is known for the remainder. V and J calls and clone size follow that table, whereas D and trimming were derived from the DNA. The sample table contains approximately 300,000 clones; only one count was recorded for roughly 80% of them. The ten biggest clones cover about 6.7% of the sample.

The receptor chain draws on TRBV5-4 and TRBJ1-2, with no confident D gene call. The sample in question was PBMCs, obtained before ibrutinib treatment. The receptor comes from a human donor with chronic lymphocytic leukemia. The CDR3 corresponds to CASSLEQNLHGYTF. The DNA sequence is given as TGTGCCAGCAGCTTGGAACAGAACCTCCATGGCTACACCTTC. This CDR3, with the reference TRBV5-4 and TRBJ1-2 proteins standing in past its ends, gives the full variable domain ETGVTQSPTHLIKTRGQQVTLRCSSQSGHNTVSWYQQALGQGPQFIFQYYREEENGRGNFPPRFSGLQFPNYSSELNVNALELDDSALYLCASSLEQNLHGYTFGSGTRLTVV.